One and the same sample provided the 18 T cell receptor beta chains below, sequenced in a study of PD-1 blockade in classical Hodgkin lymphoma. Autologous stem cell transplantation was followed by relapse in every patient, and brentuximab vedotin exposure varied. TCRdb keeps only in-frame clones here, not all; method: immunoSEQ multiplex PCR. The sample holds about 100,000 clones; 85% to 90% are singletons and the top ten take under 8.5%. This sample comprised peripheral blood mononuclear cells (PBMCs), obtained before the second cycle of nivolumab. The receptors here all came from a human donor with classical Hodgkin lymphoma.

This chain joins TRBV11-3 and TRBJ2-6; no definite D call. The CDR3 totals 15 residues. V lost 1 base and J lost 0, with 4 bases in between. Germline V gene sequence: CDR1 SGHNT, CDR2 YENEEA. CDR3 residues: CASSLGGSGANVLTF. The CDR3 DNA follows: TGTGCCAGCAGCTTAGGGGGCTCTGGGGCCAACGTCCTGACTTTC.

V and J are TRBV30 and TRBJ1-1; D ambiguous. Germline CDR1 is GTSNPN and CDR2 is SVGIG (reference sequence). The V end lost 3 bases, the J end lost 11 bases, and 13 bases lay between the germline ends. CDR3 length: 11 residues. The DNA for the CDR3 is TGTGCCTGGAGGGAGGGCCCACGGGCTTTCTTT. Translation: CAWREGPRAFF.

The chain recombines TRBV15 with TRBJ1-2, with unresolved D. The CDR3 has 12 amino acids. Germline loops: CDR1 LNHNV, CDR2 YYDKDF (reference sequence). Trimming shortened V by 8 bases and J by 5 bases, and 12 bases separated the two germline ends. The CDR3 is CATEELGYGYTF. The CDR3 region has the DNA TGTGCCACCGAAGAACTGGGATATGGCTACACCTTC.

V is TRBV18 and J is TRBJ2-7; D ambiguous. V lost 3 bases to trimming and J lost 2 bases, with 14 bases between them. The germline CDR1 and CDR2 sequences are KGHSH and LQKENI. The CDR3 is 15 residues long. This CDR3 reads CASSPSGFRAYEQYF. The CDR3 coding sequence is TGTGCCAGCTCACCTTCCGGATTTCGCGCCTACGAGCAGTACTTC.

This clone was found once. The V gene is TRBV6-5, the J gene TRBJ2-5; D gene uncertain. The V gene lost 10 bases and the J gene lost 0 bases, with 12 bases spanning the gap. Germline values: CDR1 MNHEY, CDR2 SVGAGI. The CDR3 has 13 amino acids. The CDR3 reads CATGIRNQETQYF. The DNA of the CDR3 is TGTGCCACCGGAATCCGGAACCAAGAGACCCAGTACTTC.

This CDR3 is CASRPGGVRSETQYF. The DNA of the CDR3 is TGTGCCAGCAGACCCGGCGGGGTAAGATCGGAGACCCAGTACTTC. The V and J genes are TRBV7-9 and TRBJ2-5; D perhaps matches TRBD2 (6 bases). Germline V CDR1 and CDR2: SEHNR, FQNEAQ (reference sequence). CDR3 length equals 15 residues. V dropped 6 bases and J dropped 5 bases, with 19 bases sitting between them.

This sequence joins TRBV4-3 and TRBJ1-2; TRBD1 aligns across 8 bases. The length of the CDR3 is 15 residues. The germline gives CDR1 LGHNA, CDR2 YSLEER. V shed 4 bases, J shed 8 bases, and the junction held 12 bases outside the gene matches. Here the CDR3 DNA reads TGCGCCAGCAGCCGCGATGGACAGGGATCGACGGGCTACACCTTC. It encodes CASSRDGQGSTGYTF.

The chain is built from TRBV29-1 and TRBJ1-1, with a weak D call TRBD1 (5 bases). The CDR3 totals 12 residues. V lost 5 bases and J 4 bases, leaving 11 bases between the germline ends. From germline, CDR1 is SQVTM and CDR2 ANQGSEA. In DNA, the CDR3 is TGCAGCGTTCACGGGGGGATCACTGAAGCTTTCTTT. It translates to CSVHGGITEAFF.

J is TRBJ2-3 and V is TRBV5-1, with 12 bases matching TRBD2. V lost 7 bases to trimming and J lost 0 bases; unmatched junction nucleotides: 12. Germline V CDR1 and CDR2: SGHRS, YFSETQ. The CDR3 is 18 amino acids. The CDR3: CASAATSLAGGSTDTQYF. The DNA of the CDR3 is TGCGCCAGCGCCGCTACCTCACTAGCGGGGGGTAGCACAGATACGCAGTATTTT.

By its share, this clone is medium-sized (0.01 to 0.1%). CDR3 protein: CASSAWGPYEQYF. The CDR3 coding sequence is TGTGCCAGCAGTGCCTGGGGGCCCTACGAGCAGTACTTC. This chain joins TRBV6-1 and TRBJ2-7; a weak D match, TRBD1 (6 bases). This CDR3 region has 13 residues. Trimming left V 4 bases short and J 2 bases short, with 9 bases between. Germline CDR1 and CDR2: MNHNS and SASEGT.

V usage is TRBV19 and J usage is TRBJ2-1, with 7 bases that match TRBD2. The CDR3 length is 16 residues. The V and J ends lost 1 base and 2 bases, in that order; junction bases with no gene match: 5. The V gene's germline CDR1 is LNHDA and CDR2 SQIVND (reference sequence). The CDR3 spells CASSIVRLATYNEQFF. In DNA, the CDR3 is TGTGCCAGTAGTATAGTGCGACTAGCAACCTACAATGAGCAGTTCTTC.

This clone was recorded only once. The V gene is TRBV11-2, the J gene TRBJ2-3, with D possibly being TRBD2 (6 bases). There are 15 residues in the CDR3. Germline CDR1 SGHAT, CDR2 FQNNGV. V lost 5 bases to trimming and J lost 2 bases, with 14 bases between them. Written as DNA, the CDR3 is TGTGCCAGCAGCCCCCAGGCGGGGCTCACAGATACGCAGTATTTT. Protein: CASSPQAGLTDTQYF.

This chain uses TRBV18 with TRBJ1-1, with 7 bases that match TRBD1. This CDR3 has 15 residues. J gave up 1 base and V 3 bases, and 5 bases lay outside the gene matches. Per germline, CDR1 KGHSH and CDR2 LQKENI. The CDR3 coding sequence is TGTGCCAGCTCACCTCGACAGGGCACGAACACTGAAGCTTTCTTT. Amino acids: CASSPRQGTNTEAFF.

This clone occurred once. This sequence joins TRBV9 and TRBJ1-1; no clear D gene. This CDR3 is built from 14 residues. V dropped 2 bases and J dropped 6 bases, with 14 bases sitting between them. Per germline, CDR1 SGDLS and CDR2 YYNGEE. The CDR3 nucleotides read TGTGCCAGCAGCGTGGGCTGGCTGTCGTCTGAAGCTTTCTTT. It specifies CASSVGWLSSEAFF.

The chain uses TRBV6-8 and TRBJ1-2; D is unresolved. The ends were cut back, 1 base at V and 10 bases at J, with 10 bases in the middle. Germline V lookup: CDR1 MNHGY, CDR2 SAAAGT. The CDR3 is 12 residues long. The CDR3 is CASSYFRKPYTF. As DNA, the CDR3 is TGTGCCAGCAGTTACTTCCGGAAGCCCTACACCTTC.

In DNA form, the CDR3 reads TGTGCCAGCTTGGGACGGGACGGAACAGATACGCAGTATTTT. Its translation: CASLGRDGTDTQYF. The chain carries TRBV6-5 and TRBJ2-3; D possibly uses TRBD1 or TRBD2 (5 bases each). The ends were cut back, 8 bases at V and 3 bases at J, with 15 bases in the middle. Looked up from germline, CDR1 is MNHEY and CDR2 is SVGAGI. The CDR3 extends over 14 amino acids.

The V gene is TRBV11-2, the J gene TRBJ2-5; 7 bases map to TRBD1. CDR1 SGHAT and CDR2 FQNNGV come from the germline V gene. Germline trimming cut 5 bases from V and 2 bases from J; bases unmatched to any gene: 14. This CDR3 spans 17 amino acids. The CDR3 coding sequence is TGTGCCAGCAGCCAGGGGGTGGGGACCCGCAGTCAAGAGACCCAGTACTTC. Residues: CASSQGVGTRSQETQYF.

This clone was seen a single time. The gene calls are TRBV6-5 and TRBJ1-2; weak D call: TRBD1 (5 bases). Germline assignment: CDR1 MNHEY and CDR2 SVGAGI. CDR3 length: 15 residues. Trimming pared 3 bases from V and 8 bases from J, leaving 19 bases between. The CDR3, as DNA: TGTGCCAGCAGTTATCTCTCTGTAGGGGCGGGCGGCTACACCTTC. This codes for CASSYLSVGAGGYTF.